A single sample gave rise to the 20 T cell receptor beta chains below, sequenced in a study of long-term antiretroviral therapy in people with HIV (dated by TCRdb to the early 2020s). The immunoSEQ hsTCRB v3.0 assay was used at survey level resolution to sequence the TRB variable region. This immuneACCESS table, as held by TCRdb, lists in-frame sequences with V and J called but not all clones. Of the missing ones, under half trace to an unresolved V gene in checked studies; the others have no known cause. The sample includes about 35,000 clones, with roughly 74% observed a single time. Together, the top ten hold 3% to 4% of the sample. The sequences come from unsorted PBMCs, collected 3 years after starting antiretroviral therapy. The receptors were gathered from a man in his fifties or sixties with HIV.

The V and J genes are TRBV19 and TRBJ2-7; either TRBD1 or TRBD2 may fit D (5 bases each). Germline V gives CDR1 LNHDA, CDR2 SQIVND (reference sequence). The length of the CDR3 is 14 residues. V lost 6 bases and J lost 1, with 13 bases in between. This chain's CDR3 is CASSAGTESYEQYF. CDR3 DNA: TGTGCCAGTAGCGCCGGGACGGAGTCCTACGAGCAGTACTTC. Full variable domain (rest looked up from reference TRBV19 and TRBJ2-7): DGGITQSPKYLFRKEGQNVTLSCEQNLNHDAMYWYRQDPGQGLRLIYYSQIVNDFQKGDIAEGYSVSREKKESFPLTVTSAQKNPTAFYLCASSAGTESYEQYFGPGTRLTVT.

The rearrangement links TRBV5-4 to TRBJ2-3; D is ambiguous. The CDR3 totals 15 residues. CDR1 and CDR2 from the germline V gene are SGHNT and YYREEE (reference sequence). V lost 3 bases and J lost 0, with 11 bases in between. CDR3 sequence (DNA): TGTGCCAGCAGCTCCGGACCAGGAAGCACAGATACGCAGTATTTT. Translation: CASSSGPGSTDTQYF.

This clone was seen only a few times. V gene TRBV5-1 combines with J gene TRBJ2-2, with 12 bases identical to TRBD2. The junction had 3 bases not matched to a gene; V was cut back by 4 bases and J by 5 bases. The CDR3 has 15 amino acids. Germline V gives CDR1 SGHRS, CDR2 YFSETQ. This chain's CDR3 is CASSIGTSGTGELFF. Written as DNA, the CDR3 is TGCGCCAGCAGCATAGGGACTAGCGGGACCGGGGAGCTGTTTTTT.

V is TRBV11-2 and J is TRBJ2-3; 9 nucleotides line up with TRBD2. V lost 1 base, J lost 3 bases, and 5 bases stayed unmatched. The CDR3 sequence is 16 residues long. Germline V gene data show CDR1 as SGHAT and CDR2 as FQNNGV. CDR3 sequence: CASSLGLAGLTDTQYF. CDR3 coding DNA: TGTGCCAGCAGCTTAGGCCTAGCGGGGTTAACAGATACGCAGTATTTT.

This clone was seen a few times. The V call is TRBV27, the J call TRBJ1-5, with unresolved D. The germline V gene has CDR1 MNHEY and CDR2 SMNVEV (reference sequence). Trimming left V 7 bases short and J 9 bases short, with 10 bases between. This CDR3 is 11 amino acids long. CDR3 coding DNA: TGTGCCAGCAACTTACCAGGGCCCCAGCATTTT. Translating gives CASNLPGPQHF.

This chain joins TRBV7-9 and TRBJ1-1; D is undetermined. In germline, CDR1 is SEHNR, CDR2 FQNEAQ (reference sequence). Trimming shortened V by 7 bases and J by 0 bases, and 9 bases separated the two germline ends. The CDR3 has 13 amino acids. DNA for the CDR3: TGTGCCAGCACCACTTTCATGAACACTGAAGCTTTCTTT. Protein: CASTTFMNTEAFF.

This rearrangement joins TRBV11-3 to TRBJ2-1; D call uncertain. The germline CDR1 and CDR2 sequences are SGHNT and YENEEA. The CDR3 is 11 amino acids. Deletions cut 1 base from V and 7 bases from J, with 2 bases between. As DNA, the CDR3 is TGTGCCAGCAGCTTAGGAAATGAGCAGTTCTTC. Protein sequence: CASSLGNEQFF. Together with reference TRBV11-3 and TRBJ2-1, the CDR3 gives the full variable domain: EAGVVQSPRYKIIEKKQPVAFWCNPISGHNTLYWYLQNLGQGPELLIRYENEEAVDDSQLPKDRFSAERLKGVDSTLKIQPAELGDSAVYLCASSLGNEQFFGPGTRLTVL.

The rearrangement uses TRBV18 and TRBJ2-5; D possibly corresponds to TRBD1 (5 bases). Trimming stripped 0 bases from V and 3 bases from J, with 5 bases between. The CDR3 runs to 13 residues. Germline assignment: CDR1 KGHSH and CDR2 LQKENI. As DNA, the CDR3 is TGTGCCAGCTCACCACCGACAGAAGAGACCCAGTACTTC. Its protein product is CASSPPTEETQYF.

This clone came up a few times. The chain combines TRBV4-2 with TRBJ1-3, with a tentative D call TRBD1 (5 bases). Trimming cost V 6 bases and J 4 bases, with 16 bases left between them. The CDR3 spans 15 residues. Germline loops: CDR1 LGHNA, CDR2 YNFKEQ. CDR3 sequence: CASRRGTSTGNTIYF. DNA of the CDR3: TGTGCCAGCAGACGCGGGACTTCCACAGGAAACACCATATATTTT.

The chain is built from TRBV19 and TRBJ1-6; tentatively, D is TRBD1 (5 bases). Trimming removed 6 bases from V and 9 bases from J, with 15 bases in between. In germline, CDR1 is LNHDA, CDR2 SQIVND (reference sequence). There are 14 residues in the CDR3. CDR3 DNA: TGTGCCAGTAGGCCTCCGGGGGACGTTTCACCCCTCCACTTT. Its protein is CASRPPGDVSPLHF. Full variable domain (missing parts from reference TRBV19 and TRBJ1-6): DGGITQSPKYLFRKEGQNVTLSCEQNLNHDAMYWYRQDPGQGLRLIYYSQIVNDFQKGDIAEGYSVSREKKESFPLTVTSAQKNPTAFYLCASRPPGDVSPLHFGNGTRLTVT.

This sequence joins TRBV18 and TRBJ1-3, with D possibly being TRBD1 (5 bases). Looked up from germline, CDR1 is KGHSH and CDR2 is LQKENI. Trimming removed 0 bases at V and 4 bases at J, with 10 bases between. The CDR3 length is 15 residues. CDR3 bases: TGTGCCAGCTCACCACCGGCAGGGTACGGAAACACCATATATTTT. Protein product: CASSPPAGYGNTIYF.

The J gene is TRBJ1-1, the V gene TRBV6-1; 9 bases match TRBD1. Germline V gene lookup returns CDR1 MNHNS and CDR2 SASEGT. The CDR3 length is 15 residues. The junction had 10 bases not matched to a gene; V was cut back by 6 bases and J by 5 bases. CDR3 sequence: CASSAKQGAGTEAFF. The CDR3 bases are TGTGCCAGCAGCGCTAAACAGGGGGCAGGGACTGAAGCTTTCTTT.

The CDR3 coding sequence is TGTGCCAGCAGTCCAGGGAGCGGGGGCTCCTACGAGCAGTACTTC. It specifies CASSPGSGGSYEQYF. This chain links TRBV6-5 with TRBJ2-7; 8 nucleotides align to TRBD2. The length of the CDR3 is 15 residues. V shed 5 bases, J shed 0 bases, and the junction held 6 bases outside the gene matches. The germline V gene has CDR1 MNHEY and CDR2 SVGAGI.

The J gene is TRBJ2-5, the V gene TRBV28; 7 nucleotides align to TRBD2. The CDR3 is made up of 15 amino acids. V was pared by 6 bases and J by 4 bases, with 11 bases of the junction left unmatched. CDR1 is MDHEN, CDR2 SYDVKM, per germline. The CDR3 DNA reads as TGTGCCAGCAGCCTCTCGGGGGGTAAGGGAGAGACCCAGTACTTC. Translation gives CASSLSGGKGETQYF.

The chain is built from TRBV2 and TRBJ1-5; D is unclear. Trimming cost V 4 bases and J 3 bases, with 10 bases left between them. The CDR3 covers 14 residues. Germline lookup yields CDR1 SNHLY and CDR2 FYNNEI. The CDR3 bases are TGTGCCAGCAGTGCAGGACGGAACAATCAGCCCCAGCATTTT. Translated, it gives CASSAGRNNQPQHF.

This clone appeared a few times. The chain is built from TRBV5-4 and TRBJ1-2; 8 bases agree with TRBD1. V was clipped by 4 bases and J by 7 bases; unmatched bases: 9. Germline lookup yields CDR1 SGHNT and CDR2 YYREEE (reference sequence). The CDR3 runs 14 residues. The CDR3 reads CASSPNRQGPGYTF. In DNA form, the CDR3 reads TGTGCCAGCAGCCCGAATCGACAGGGGCCTGGCTACACCTTC.

The table lists this clone with a few counts. This chain uses TRBV9 with TRBJ2-7; the match to TRBD1 covers 7 bases. The J segment lost 2 bases and the V segment lost 0 bases, leaving 8 bases of the junction unmatched. There are 16 residues in the CDR3. The germline gives CDR1 SGDLS, CDR2 YYNGEE. The CDR3 loop reads CASSVAPQGTTYEQYF. The CDR3 coding sequence is TGTGCCAGCAGCGTAGCTCCACAGGGGACAACCTACGAGCAGTACTTC.

This clone has just one count. V usage is TRBV7-2 and J usage is TRBJ2-5; D is unresolved. CDR3 size: 12 residues. From germline, CDR1 is SGHTA and CDR2 FQGNSA. The V gene lost 5 bases and the J gene lost 1 base, with 5 bases spanning the gap. In DNA form, the CDR3 reads TGTGCCAGCAGCCTCCCCCAAGAGACCCAGTACTTC. Translating gives CASSLPQETQYF.

The gene calls are TRBV5-4 and TRBJ2-1, with D tentatively TRBD1 (5 bases). Germline V gene data show CDR1 as SGHNT and CDR2 as YYREEE (reference sequence). V was cut by 0 bases and J by 7 bases, with 8 bases left in between. The CDR3 sequence is 13 residues long. CDR3 coding DNA: TGTGCCAGCAGCTTGGAATCAGGGAATGAGCAGTTCTTC. Protein: CASSLESGNEQFF. Drawing the rest from reference TRBV5-4 and TRBJ2-1, the complete variable domain is ETGVTQSPTHLIKTRGQQVTLRCSSQSGHNTVSWYQQALGQGPQFIFQYYREEENGRGNFPPRFSGLQFPNYSSELNVNALELDDSALYLCASSLESGNEQFFGPGTRLTVL.

The chain recombines TRBV7-9 with TRBJ2-3; D is undetermined. V lost 6 bases and J lost 5, with 24 bases in between. Per the germline V gene, CDR1 is SEHNR and CDR2 is FQNEAQ (reference sequence). The CDR3 consists of 17 residues. The CDR3 DNA reads as TGTGCCAGCAGTTCCCCGGGTGGTATACAATGGGTAGATACGCAGTATTTT. Its protein is CASSSPGGIQWVDTQYF.